The rows below give T cell receptor beta chains drawn from one sample of a study of T cells in Graves' hyperthyroidism and ophthalmopathy. Using its own MiXCR run on the multiplex PCR reads, TCRdb lists one record per CDR3 protein. The table shows about 410,000 distinct CDR3 sequences, with roughly 14% occurring only once. Specimen: blood. These receptors all stem from a man younger than 35 with Graves' ophthalmopathy. Both conserved end residues are part of each CDR3. The D gene is left open where the match is weak. Clone size is not always given. Where it is, it says once, few, many or a class for expanded clones.

D: TRBD2; J: TRBJ2-3; size: -; V: TRBV14; DNA: TGTGCCAGCAGCCTAGCGGGGGGATACGGCGGCGATACGCAGTATTTT; CDR3: CASSLAGGYGGDTQYF
D: TRBD2; J: TRBJ2-3; size: -; V: TRBV7-9; DNA: TGTGCCAGCAGCTTATTAGGCAGCGGGGCAGATACGCAGTATTTT; CDR3: CASSLLGSGADTQYF
D: -; J: TRBJ1-1; size: many; V: TRBV7-2; DNA: TGTGCCAGCAGCTTAGACAAGGGATGGACTGAAGCTTTCTTT; CDR3: CASSLDKGWTEAFF
D: TRBD2; J: TRBJ2-7; size: many; V: TRBV12-3/TRBV12-4; DNA: TGTGCCAGCAGTTGGAGCGGGAGGTACGAGCAGTACTTC; CDR3: CASSWSGRYEQYF
D: TRBD2; J: TRBJ2-7; size: many; V: TRBV12-3/TRBV12-4; DNA: TGTGCCAGCAGTTTACTAGCGGGAGGCGGCGAGCAGTACTTC; CDR3: CASSLLAGGGEQYF
D: -; J: TRBJ2-3; size: many; V: TRBV5-1; DNA: TGCGCCAGCAGCTTGGTCCGGGGTAACACAGATACGCAGTATTTT; CDR3: CASSLVRGNTDTQYF
D: -; J: TRBJ2-7; size: many; V: TRBV6-1; DNA: TGTGCCAGCAGTGCCTCCTCTACAGGGTGGGGCGAGCAGTACTTC; CDR3: CASSASSTGWGEQYF
D: -; J: TRBJ1-5; size: many; V: TRBV27; DNA: TGTGCCAGCAGTTTATCGTGGGGGAGCAATCAGCCCCAGCATTTT; CDR3: CASSLSWGSNQPQHF
D: -; J: TRBJ1-4; size: few; V: TRBV19; DNA: TGTGCCAGTAGTAACGACAGAGTCAATGAAAAACTGTTTTTT; CDR3: CASSNDRVNEKLFF
D: TRBD1; J: TRBJ2-5; size: -; V: TRBV6-1; DNA: TGTGCCAGCAGTGAACTGACAGGGTCTCGGGAGACCCAGTACTTC; CDR3: CASSELTGSRETQYF
D: -; J: TRBJ2-7; size: many; V: TRBV10-3; DNA: TGTGCCATCACCGAGAGGGGCCACGAGCAGTACTTC; CDR3: CAITERGHEQYF
D: -; J: TRBJ2-7; size: many; V: TRBV2; DNA: TGTGCCAGCAGGGGTACGGTTGGCTACGAGCAGTACTTC; CDR3: CASRGTVGYEQYF
D: TRBD2; J: TRBJ2-3; size: -; V: TRBV12-3/TRBV12-4; DNA: TGTGCCAGCAGTTTAGGGACTAGCGGGGGGGATACGCAGTATTTT; CDR3: CASSLGTSGGDTQYF
D: -; J: TRBJ2-6; size: few; V: TRBV20-1; DNA: TGCAGTGTGACCGCGGGGGCCAACGTCCTGACTTTC; CDR3: CSVTAGANVLTF
D: TRBD1; J: TRBJ2-3; size: many; V: TRBV5-1; DNA: TGCGCCAGCAGCTGGACAGGGAGGGATACGCAGTATTTT; CDR3: CASSWTGRDTQYF
D: -; J: TRBJ2-7; size: few; V: TRBV4-1; DNA: TGCGCCAGCAGCCAAGATCCCCCTAGAGAATACGAGCAGTACTTC; CDR3: CASSQDPPREYEQYF
D: -; J: TRBJ2-5; size: few; V: TRBV3-1; DNA: TGTGCCAGCAGCCAGTCGGAGGAGACCCAGTACTTC; CDR3: CASSQSEETQYF
D: TRBD1; J: TRBJ1-5; size: many; V: TRBV15; DNA: TGTGCCACCAGCAGAGGACAACAGGGGAACCAGCCCCAGCATTTT; CDR3: CATSRGQQGNQPQHF
D: TRBD1; J: TRBJ2-7; size: many; V: TRBV7-9; DNA: TGTGCCAGCAAGACAGGGGAGGTTACCTACGAGCAGTACTTC; CDR3: CASKTGEVTYEQYF
D: TRBD1; J: TRBJ2-5; size: many; V: TRBV6-1; DNA: TGTGCCAGCAGGAAGACAGGGTTGGACCAAGAGACCCAGTACTTC; CDR3: CASRKTGLDQETQYF
D: TRBD2; J: TRBJ2-7; size: many; V: TRBV5-1; DNA: TGCGCCAGCAGCCCCAGCCCGGGGGGTATCGGCGAGCAGTACTTC; CDR3: CASSPSPGGIGEQYF
D: -; J: TRBJ1-5; size: many; V: TRBV6-1; DNA: TGTGCCAGCAGTGAACGGGCGGATATCGGCAATCAGCCCCAGCATTTT; CDR3: CASSERADIGNQPQHF
D: TRBD1; J: TRBJ1-2; size: many; V: TRBV7-9; DNA: TGTGCCAGCAGCTTACGGGACAGTGCTTATGGCTACACCTTC; CDR3: CASSLRDSAYGYTF
D: TRBD1; J: TRBJ2-6; size: many; V: TRBV6-8; DNA: TGTGCCACCAATTGGACAGGGGGCACTGGGGCCAACGTCCTGACTTTC; CDR3: CATNWTGGTGANVLTF
D: -; J: TRBJ1-2; size: many; V: TRBV15; DNA: TGTGCCACCAGCAGAGATCGGGGTCTATCGGAGGGCTACACCTTC; CDR3: CATSRDRGLSEGYTF
D: TRBD1; J: TRBJ1-1; size: -; V: TRBV4-1; DNA: TGCGCCAGCAGCCAGGCTACAGGGGTGAGCACTGAAGCTTTCTTT; CDR3: CASSQATGVSTEAFF
D: TRBD1; J: TRBJ1-3; size: few; V: TRBV6-1; DNA: TGTGCCAGACAGGGGCTAGGGATTGGAAACACCATATATTTT; CDR3: CARQGLGIGNTIYF
D: TRBD1; J: TRBJ2-7; size: many; V: TRBV6-1; DNA: TGTGCCAGCTGCCGGGACAGGGACTACGAGCAGTACTTC; CDR3: CASCRDRDYEQYF
D: TRBD1; J: TRBJ2-2; size: -; V: TRBV6-2/TRBV6-3; DNA: TGTGCCAGCAGAGGACAGGGTGATTCCGGGGAGCTGTTTTTT; CDR3: CASRGQGDSGELFF
D: -; J: TRBJ2-7; size: -; V: TRBV20-1; DNA: TGCAGTGCTGGAGATCGAAGGGGCGAGCAGTACTTC; CDR3: CSAGDRRGEQYF
D: TRBD1; J: TRBJ2-7; size: many; V: TRBV7-3; DNA: TGTGCCAGCAGCCAAAGACAGGGGTTTGATTACGAGCAGTACTTC; CDR3: CASSQRQGFDYEQYF
D: -; J: TRBJ2-7; size: few; V: TRBV14; DNA: TGTGCCAGCAGCCAATGGGACGGGGATGAGCAGTACTTC; CDR3: CASSQWDGDEQYF
D: TRBD1; J: TRBJ1-3; size: few; V: TRBV6-6; DNA: TGTGCCAGCAGTTACTCGACAGGGGGCGATGGAAACACCATATATTTT; CDR3: CASSYSTGGDGNTIYF
D: -; J: TRBJ1-2; size: many; V: TRBV7-9; DNA: TGTGCCACCAGGGACGTTTATGGCTACACCTTC; CDR3: CATRDVYGYTF
D: -; J: TRBJ2-1; size: many; V: TRBV29-1; DNA: TGCAGCGTTGGACCGGGATTTACCTACAATGAGCAGTTCTTC; CDR3: CSVGPGFTYNEQFF
D: -; J: TRBJ2-7; size: many; V: TRBV6-2/TRBV6-3; DNA: TGTGCCAGCAGTTACAGGGTAGCGTACGAGCAGTACTTC; CDR3: CASSYRVAYEQYF
D: -; J: TRBJ2-5; size: many; V: TRBV20-1; DNA: TGCAGTGCCCGTCGCCCCTGGGAGACCCAGTACTTC; CDR3: CSARRPWETQYF